This T cell receptor (beta chain) was recorded in a study of CD8 T cells in ankylosing spondylitis. General study findings and limits: Ankylosing spondylitis blood appeared to be characterized by a TCR beta motif of several highly homologous variants. Disease-linked clones were CD8+ and relatively rare in peripheral blood.

CDR3 length equals 14 residues. V trimming: 4 bases; J trimming: 3 bases; junction bases outside the gene matches: 2. Germline values: CDR1 LGHNA, CDR2 YNFKEQ. A single record per CDR3 protein comes from TCRdb applying MiXCR to the 5' RACE reads. Of around 94,000 distinct CDR3 sequences listed, around 8.3% are singletons. The table lists this clonotype with a few counts. Its specificity is unknown. J is TRBJ2-5 and V is TRBV4-2, with 10 bases matching TRBD1. The sample consisted of blood, either unsorted or a sorted T cell fraction (not recorded which). The sequence derives from a male donor with ankylosing spondylitis. CDR3 sequence reads: CASSRGTGEETQYF. The CDR3 DNA sequence: TGTGCCAGCAGCCGAGGGACAGGGGAAGAGACCCAGTACTTC.